The 29 T cell receptor beta chains reported below all come from one sample, sequenced in a study of T-cell reconstitution after alpha-beta-depleted transplantation in children (dated by TCRdb to 2016 to 2017). Read against the paper, the sample's treatment or condition label means: allogeneic hematopoietic cell transplantation with graft depleted of TCRalphabeta T cells and CD19 B cells. The method was PCR. Sequencing relied on an Illumina HiSeq 2500. To normalize quantification of the TCRbeta repertoire, the TCR libraries were built with molecular barcoding that relied on unique molecular identifiers. The raw public data were reprocessed by TCRdb itself: fastp quality trimming at Q25, MiXCR clonotype calling, in-frame beta chains only. Duplicate CDR3 protein sequences are folded into a single record with the most common DNA and genes. The sample yields roughly 17,000 distinct CDR3 sequences; about an eighth were counted once. Clones ranked in the top ten supply 55% to 75% of the sample.

Sequences were derived from PBMCs, mostly from graft donor cells, sampled 180 days after TCRalphabeta/CD19-depleted stem cell transplant. Source of these receptors: a boy in the first two years of life who had a stem cell transplant for Wiskott-Aldrich syndrome, so the T cells may come from the graft donor.

This clonotype was picked up many times. The V gene is TRBV12-3 or TRBV12-4, the J gene TRBJ2-3; D is ambiguous. With 6 bases removed from V and 1 base from J, the gap between germline ends came to 23 bases. The CDR3 contains 18 residues. The CDR3 nucleotides read TGTGCCAGCAGCGTCAACCCGACTGCTCGTGCTCGCACAGATACGCAGTATTTT. Protein sequence: CASSVNPTARARTDTQYF.

In this sample, this clonotype turned up many times. The J gene is TRBJ1-2, the V gene TRBV13; D might be TRBD1 (5 bases). The CDR3 covers 13 residues. CDR1 and CDR2 (germline): PRHDT, FYEKMQ (reference sequence). Trimming removed 4 bases at V and 7 bases at J, with 13 bases between. DNA of the CDR3: TGTGCCAGCAGCTCGCAGGGTTATGGTGGCTACACCTTC. It specifies CASSSQGYGGYTF.

The CDR3 loop reads CASSTRIRQGRSYEQYF. CDR3 coding DNA: TGTGCCAGCAGTACGCGGATCAGACAGGGGAGAAGCTACGAGCAGTACTTC. The V and J genes are TRBV6-1 and TRBJ2-7; 8 bases align to TRBD1. CDR1 and CDR2 (germline): MNHNS, SASEGT. V shed 5 bases and J 3 bases; nucleotides not matched to a gene: 15. This CDR3 contains 17 residues.

There are a few counts of this clonotype. The chain recombines TRBV3-1 with TRBJ2-3; tentatively, D is TRBD2 (5 bases). Per the germline V gene, CDR1 is LGHDT and CDR2 is YNNKEL (reference sequence). The CDR3 is made up of 17 amino acids. V lost 11 bases and J 1 base, leaving 25 bases between the germline ends. In nucleotides, the CDR3 is TGTGCCTGCACCCAAGAACTAGTAATCTCGGGCACAGATACGCAGTATTTT. Protein product: CACTQELVISGTDTQYF.

Ten or more counts support this clonotype. The V and J genes are TRBV12-3 or TRBV12-4 and TRBJ2-1; TRBD1 is a possible D gene (5 bases). The V gene lost 7 bases and the J gene lost 5 bases, with 15 bases spanning the gap. This CDR3 contains 14 residues. The CDR3 bases are TGTGCCAGCATTCATGACAGCGTCAACAATGAGCAGTTCTTC. Translated: CASIHDSVNNEQFF.

This chain connects TRBV10-1 to TRBJ1-2; tentative D call: TRBD1 (5 bases). Trimming removed 2 bases at V and 7 bases at J, with 11 bases between. In germline, CDR1 is WNHNN, CDR2 SYGVQD (reference sequence). This CDR3 comprises 13 residues. The CDR3 is CASSESGGSGYTF. CDR3 nucleotide sequence: TGCGCCAGCAGTGAGAGCGGGGGAAGTGGCTACACCTTC.

This chain joins TRBV5-6 and TRBJ2-6, with D perhaps TRBD2 (6 bases). This CDR3 is 17 amino acids long. Per germline, CDR1 SGHDT and CDR2 YYEEEE. The ends were cut back, 1 base at V and 4 bases at J, with 15 bases in the middle. CDR3 region: CASSLLGLPQGANVLTF. The CDR3 nucleotides read TGTGCCAGCAGCTTGTTGGGACTTCCCCAAGGGGCCAACGTCCTGACTTTC.

This clonotype was observed many times. A single base separates this from a much larger clone, so it may be a read error. The V call is TRBV5-1, the J call TRBJ2-4, with D possibly being TRBD1 (6 bases). Per the germline V gene, CDR1 is SGHRS and CDR2 is YFSETQ. The CDR3 contains 14 residues. Here the CDR3 DNA reads TGCGCCAGCAGAGTCATCCCAGGGGAGAACAGTCAGTACTTC. Translation gives CASRVIPGENSQYF.

This clonotype was seen a handful of times. The chain is built from TRBV7-9 and TRBJ2-1, with D unclear. Trimming removed 2 bases at V and 0 bases at J, with 11 bases between. The germline V gene has CDR1 SEHNR and CDR2 FQNEAQ (reference sequence). CDR3 length equals 16 residues. CDR3 DNA sequence: TGTGCCAGCAGCTTAAGGCCGGCCCGCTCCTACAATGAGCAGTTCTTC. It codes for CASSLRPARSYNEQFF.

This clonotype appeared many times. V and J are TRBV28 and TRBJ2-7, with 7 bases matching TRBD1. Germline V CDR1 and CDR2: MDHEN, SYDVKM. Trimming removed 6 bases from V and 5 bases from J; junction bases left unmatched: 10. The CDR3 extends over 14 amino acids. The DNA of the CDR3 is TGTGCCAGCAGCCATTGGGACAGTATCCACGAGCAGTACTTC. This gives the protein CASSHWDSIHEQYF.

Ten or more counts support this clonotype. The J gene is TRBJ2-1, the V gene TRBV7-9, with D possibly being TRBD1 (5 bases). CDR1 is SEHNR and CDR2 is FQNEAQ in the germline V gene (reference sequence). V lost 3 bases and J lost 1, with 7 bases in between. This CDR3 region has 14 residues. The CDR3 DNA is TGTGCCAGCAGCTTTGCAGGGTCCTACAATGAGCAGTTCTTC. Translation gives CASSFAGSYNEQFF.

This clonotype was recorded once. A read error may explain this, as a much larger clone is one base away. This likely comes from a read error, as the CDR3 has no conserved phenylalanine or tryptophan at its end. The genes are TRBV28 and TRBJ2-1; 9 bases match TRBD2. With V trimmed by 5 bases and J by 4 bases, 6 bases remained unmatched. This CDR3 has 15 residues. Looked up from germline, CDR1 is MDHEN and CDR2 is SYDVKM. The CDR3 here is CASSPRSGGYNEQFS. CDR3 sequence (DNA): TGTGCCAGCAGTCCCAGGAGCGGGGGGTACAATGAGCAGTTCTCC.

This clonotype was detected ten times or more. The chain has TRBV28 and TRBJ2-3, with 9 bases that match TRBD1. With 3 bases clipped from V and 8 bases from J, the junction kept 6 bases outside the gene matches. This CDR3 is built from 14 residues. Germline V gene sequence: CDR1 MDHEN, CDR2 SYDVKM. CDR3 in DNA: TGTGCCAGCAGTTTCGGGACAGGGCGGGGTACGCAGTATTTT. Its protein product is CASSFGTGRGTQYF.

This clonotype was found many times. V and J are TRBV12-3 or TRBV12-4 and TRBJ2-3; 10 nucleotides agree with TRBD2. Trimming took 6 bases from V and 3 from J; bases not matched to a gene: 0. The CDR3 has 13 residues. DNA of the CDR3: TGTGCCAGCAGGACTAGCGGGACAGATACGCAGTATTTT. Protein product: CASRTSGTDTQYF.

There are many counts of this clonotype. A much larger clone is a single base away; this may be a read error. This chain connects TRBV10-3 to TRBJ1-1; 9 nucleotides line up with TRBD1. There are 15 residues in the CDR3. Germline lookup yields CDR1 ENHRY and CDR2 SYGVKD. Unmatched junction bases numbered 14, after V lost 4 bases and J lost 11 bases. The CDR3 here is CAISGPGQGSLGAFF. CDR3 DNA: TGTGCCATCAGTGGCCCGGGACAGGGCTCCCTTGGGGCTTTCTTT.

This clonotype showed up just a few times. This chain links TRBV20-1 with TRBJ2-7; 8 bases fit TRBD1. The germline V gene has CDR1 DFQATT and CDR2 SNEGSKA (reference sequence). This CDR3 has 13 residues. V trimming: 6 bases; J trimming: 3 bases; junction bases outside the gene matches: 7. The CDR3 region has the DNA TGCAGTGCGCTCGGACAGGGACTCTACGAGCAGTACTTC. Its protein product is CSALGQGLYEQYF.

The rearrangement uses TRBV19 and TRBJ2-3; no definite D call. The CDR3 runs to 13 residues. The V gene lost 8 bases and the J gene lost 2 bases, with 11 bases spanning the gap. Germline V gene sequence: CDR1 LNHDA, CDR2 SQIVND (reference sequence). For the CDR3, the DNA is TGTGCCAGTCGGACGGCGAACACAGATACGCAGTATTTT. Amino acids: CASRTANTDTQYF.

At least ten counts were recorded for this clonotype. The V call is TRBV10-3, the J call TRBJ2-2; 8 nucleotides match TRBD2. V lost 8 bases, J lost 4 bases, and 12 bases stayed unmatched. Germline CDR1 and CDR2: ENHRY and SYGVKD. The CDR3 contains 16 residues. The CDR3 is CAIGRREAYVTGELFF. DNA of the CDR3: TGTGCCATCGGGCGGCGGGAGGCCTACGTCACCGGGGAGCTGTTTTTT.

This clonotype was recorded many times. The gene calls are TRBV29-1 and TRBJ1-2; TRBD1 is a possible D gene (5 bases). Trimming took off 3 bases at V and 4 bases at J, with 15 bases between the two ends. CDR3 size: 14 residues. Germline V gene lookup returns CDR1 SQVTM and CDR2 ANQGSEA. The chain's CDR3 is CSVDELGTGYGYTF. CDR3 sequence (DNA): TGCAGCGTTGACGAACTGGGGACTGGCTATGGCTACACCTTC.

In this sample, this clonotype turned up a few times. The chain joins TRBV7-9 to TRBJ2-5, with D unclear. The CDR3 loop spans 15 amino acids. V was pared by 2 bases and J by 0 bases, with 10 bases between. CDR1 is SEHNR, CDR2 FQNEAQ, per germline (reference sequence). CDR3 loop: CASSLRVTYQETQYF. The CDR3 DNA is TGTGCCAGCAGCTTAAGGGTAACGTACCAAGAGACCCAGTACTTC.

In this sample, this clonotype turned up a few times. This sequence joins TRBV6-5 and TRBJ1-1, with D possibly being TRBD1 (5 bases). Germline-derived CDR1 and CDR2 are MNHEY and SVGAGI. The V and J ends lost 5 bases and 8 bases respectively, with 12 bases between them. CDR3 length: 12 residues. The CDR3: CASSTGGTEAFF. The CDR3, as DNA: TGTGCCAGCAGTACCGGGGGGACGGAAGCTTTCTTT.

This clonotype turned up a few times. The J gene is TRBJ2-2, the V gene TRBV15, with 12 positions matching TRBD2. V shed 3 bases, J shed 10 bases, and the junction held 15 bases outside the gene matches. This CDR3 is built from 18 residues. The germline V gene has CDR1 LNHNV and CDR2 YYDKDF (reference sequence). The CDR3 bases are TGTGCCACCAGCAGGGGGACAGGGGCTAGCGGGAGGGCCGTGGAGCTGTTTTTT. Its translation: CATSRGTGASGRAVELFF.

This clonotype has a count of ten or more. This rearrangement joins TRBV27 to TRBJ1-2, with D unclear. CDR3 size: 12 residues. V lost 4 bases and J 7 bases, leaving 10 bases between the germline ends. CDR1 and CDR2 from the germline V gene are MNHEY and SMNVEV (reference sequence). The CDR3 is CASSSGSFGYTF. The CDR3 bases are TGTGCCAGCAGTTCCGGCAGTTTTGGCTACACCTTC.

The gene calls are TRBV15 and TRBJ2-7; TRBD2 might be the D (6 bases). V lost 1 base and J lost 3, with 16 bases in between. Looked up from germline, CDR1 is LNHNV and CDR2 is YYDKDF (reference sequence). The length of the CDR3 is 16 residues. CDR3 sequence (DNA): TGTGCCACCAGCAGAGGGGGCGCGGGGTTTCTCTACGAGCAGTACTTC. It codes for CATSRGGAGFLYEQYF. Combining the CDR3 with reference TRBV15 and TRBJ2-7 gives the whole variable domain DAMVIQNPRYQVTQFGKPVTLSCSQTLNHNVMYWYQQKSSQAPKLLFHYYDKDFNNEADTPDNFQSRRPNTSFCFLDIRSPGLGDTAMYLCATSRGGAGFLYEQYFGPGTRLTVT.

Remarks on this clonotype: A much larger clone sits a single nucleotide away, making a read error possible. The V gene is TRBV20-1, the J gene TRBJ2-3, with 13 bases identical to TRBD2. J lost 5 bases, V lost 5 bases, and 13 bases had no gene match. The CDR3 is 17 residues long. CDR1 and CDR2 from the germline V gene are DFQATT and SNEGSKA (reference sequence). For the CDR3, the DNA is TGCAGTGCTGGACCCGGACTAGCGGGAGAAAGGCGAGATACGCAGTATTTT. Its protein is CSAGPGLAGERRDTQYF.

This clonotype was seen ten or more times. This chain links TRBV7-9 with TRBJ2-3; D is uncertain. Per germline, CDR1 SEHNR and CDR2 FQNEAQ (reference sequence). There are 16 residues in the CDR3. V lost 5 bases to trimming and J lost 2 bases, with 17 bases between them. The DNA for the CDR3 is TGTGCCAGCAGCAGAGACCCACTGCGTTACACAGATACGCAGTATTTT. It encodes CASSRDPLRYTDTQYF. Using reference TRBV7-9 and TRBJ2-3 for the parts outside the CDR3, the full variable domain is DTGVSQNPRHKITKRGQNVTFRCDPISEHNRLYWYRQTLGQGPEFLTYFQNEAQLEKSRLLSDRFSAERPKGSFSTLEIQRTEQGDSAMYLCASSRDPLRYTDTQYFGPGTRLTVL.

As for this clonotype: This may come from a read error, since a much larger clone is one base off. The rearrangement links TRBV12-3 or TRBV12-4 to TRBJ2-7; a possible D gene is TRBD2 (6 bases). The CDR3 runs to 16 residues. The CDR3 protein is CASNHLGDWSSYEHYF. CDR3 nucleotide sequence: TGTGCCAGCAACCATTTGGGGGACTGGAGCTCCTACGAGCACTACTTC.

The V gene is TRBV6-1, the J gene TRBJ2-7; D not certain. Germline assignment: CDR1 MNHNS and CDR2 SASEGT. The CDR3 is 13 amino acids. V lost 6 bases and J lost 3, with 12 bases in between. The CDR3 DNA is TGTGCCAGCAGCCCATTGTTGGGCTACGAGCAGTACTTC. Translation gives CASSPLLGYEQYF.

In this sample, this clonotype turned up many times. V usage is TRBV18 and J usage is TRBJ1-2; no clear D. CDR3 length: 13 residues. Germline CDR1 and CDR2: KGHSH and LQKENI. V lost 3 bases and J 2 bases, leaving 7 bases between the germline ends. CDR3 protein: CASSPPGNYGYTF. The CDR3 DNA follows: TGTGCCAGCTCACCTCCAGGCAACTATGGCTACACCTTC. The full variable domain, its missing parts supplied by reference TRBV18 and TRBJ1-2, is NAGVMQNPRHLVRRRGQEARLRCSPMKGHSHVYWYRQLPEEGLKFMVYLQKENIIDESGMPKERFSAEFPKEGPSILRIQQVVRGDSAAYFCASSPPGNYGYTFGSGTRLTVV.